The following is a TCR beta chain sequence with its context. This receptor's antigen is unknown. No clone much larger than this one lies a single base away; base qualities are absent. The cohort comprised under 700 healthy bone marrow donors. At the time of sampling, all cohort members were nominally healthy, though unrecorded immune exposures were likely present. The donor was CMV seropositive and belonged to the group of 250 to 350 seropositive cohort members. A peripheral blood sample was provided by each donor, and peripheral blood mononuclear cells were used for TCR beta sequencing. The Qiagen DNeasy Blood Extraction Kit was used to extract genomic DNA from the blood cell samples. The library was made by the immunoSEQ multiplex PCR assay. For the multiplex PCR, a mixture combining 60 forward primers for TCR Vbeta segments and 13 reverse primers for TCR Jbeta segments was used. The CDR3 region of rearranged TCR beta genes was amplified from genomic DNA with a multiplex PCR assay. On the Illumina HiSeq System, the amplified TCR beta libraries were sequenced as 87-base-pair reads. Turning to the authors' computational methods: A later analysis counted about 82 million unique TCR beta chains across the approximately 700 repertoires, and 10 million to 12 million of these chains were shared by at least two donors. Raw reads were error-corrected and collapsed into unique sequences by a nearest-neighbor algorithm in which closely related sequences were merged to remove PCR and sequencing errors. To assign V, D and J gene segments, CDR3 sequences were aligned to IMGT reference sequences. For a sequence to be retained, a match of at least six nucleotides was required to both a V gene segment and a J gene segment. Rearrangements were called productive when the CDR3 lacked stop codons and stayed in frame with V and J; all others were non-productive. Following IMGT convention, CDR3 was defined as the stretch from the second conserved V-encoded cysteine to the conserved J-encoded phenylalanine. Sequences without an unambiguous match to a single V gene segment were excluded from the earlier analysis of 450 to 750 of the donors. In an earlier analysis of around 600 of the donors, V segments were called functional above 56.7% productive rearrangements and were called segregating when the between-donor standard deviation exceeded 5%. A statistical classification framework was built for diagnosing cytomegalovirus status from the catalog of TCR beta chain sequences. In a later analysis, V and J genes were assigned by comparing TCR nucleotide sequences against IMGT/GENE-DB human TR gene sequences. A later analysis assigned CDR3 sequences and most-parsimonious VDJ recombination scenarios with the TCRdist pipeline. In a later analysis, every TCR beta chain was defined by the combination of its CDR3 amino acid sequence and its V-gene family, and reads without a unique V-gene family were dropped. To address suspected cross-contamination and a sequencing artifact, a later analysis removed 550 to 750 highly shared, low-generation-probability nucleotide sequences. In a later analysis, a clonal expansion index for each public chain was calculated from normalized within-repertoire ranks of inferred template counts. In a later analysis, generation probabilities were computed using a VDJ recombination model fitted to out-of-frame rearrangements, and the results were checked against IGoR. In a later analysis, TCR-TCR, TCR-HLA and TCR-CMV co-occurrence was scored with hypergeometric tests, and a repertoire-size bias correction was applied to TCR pairs. In a later analysis, false discovery rates were estimated by permuting HLA or CMV assignments 20 times. In a later analysis, co-occurring TCRs were grouped using DBSCAN, with TCRdist sequence similarity added in when clustering inside HLA-allele-positive subsets. Repertoires with fewer than 30,000 or more than 120,000 public chains were left out of co-occurrence clustering, as were several repertoires with anomalous nucleotide sharing. TCRdb retrieved this table from immuneACCESS and kept in-frame rearrangements only. Not all clones are present; in checked studies, unresolved V genes account for under half, and no reason is known for the remainder. D and trimming were read from the DNA, whereas the V and J calls and clone size are those reported in that table. For this sample the table gives about 150,000 clones, of which around 60% were detected only once. Together, the top ten hold about 7.1% of the sample.

After removal of 0 bases from V and 4 bases from J, the junction retains 5 bases not matched to a gene. The germline V gene (reference sequence) specifies SSHAT as CDR1 and FNYEAQ as CDR2. The CDR3 runs 17 amino acids, cysteine and phenylalanine included. Only the CDR3 part of the read is kept: 51 bases, read in frame from the first base. This entry is derived from a study of cytomegalovirus exposure and HLA in healthy donors (dated by TCRdb to 2016 to 2017). Study-level background: According to an earlier analysis of several hundred of the donors, about 179 million T cells yielded 100 million or so unique TCR beta sequences and more than 250 Gb of sequence data. Approximately 300 gigabases of sequencing data and 70 million to 100 million unique TCR sequences were included in an early release covering under 650 HLA-typed donors. Among the roughly 410 genotyped donors, more than 70% belonged to the genetic ancestry cluster associated with self-reported Caucasian donors. The study aimed to test whether cataloging public T cell receptors could reveal signatures of past pathogen exposure. The T cell repertoires of 700 or so subjects were profiled by immunosequencing and related to cytomegalovirus serostatus. A separate validation cohort of some 130 different subjects was used in addition to the approximately 700-subject first cohort. The study combined high-throughput TCR immunosequencing, statistical association of individual TCRs with disease status, and machine learning to predict cytomegalovirus infection status. To study patterns of TCR occurrence, a later analysis re-analyzed previously published TCR beta repertoires from several hundred donors and added high-resolution HLA genotyping. Rather than using new phenotypic data, the later analysis identified candidate immune exposures from TCR beta sequences and from how often those sequences occurred across donors. An earlier analysis of about 600 of the donors used high-throughput TCR beta sequencing to judge whether each TCR beta V gene segment behaved as functional or pseudogenic. Alongside the repertoire data, information on donor age, sex, ethnicity and CMV serostatus was compiled. In a later genetic analysis, genome-wide SNP genotypes for about 55% of the roughly 700 donors were used, and that subset was treated as a discovery cohort. All discovery cohort repertoires had been generated using a single sequencing platform. Both class I and class II loci were covered by HLA typing, at four-digit resolution. The number of donors typed differed by locus, with roughly 629-640 for A, B, C, DRB1 and DQB1, roughly 550 for DQA1, some 570 for DPA1, and approximately 470 for DPB1. A few DR-DQ haplotypes were treated as single units for association and clustering because of strong linkage in the cohort. Across 398 genotyped donors of the cohort, an average of approximately 220,000 unique TCR beta nucleotide sequences per donor were sequenced, and approximately 17% of those sequences were non-productive. Summary of the overall study and its limitations: A later genetic analysis associated a missense DCLRE1C variant with V-gene and J-gene trimming of TCR beta chains, and an independent cohort replicated the association. A later analysis found that most CMV-associated TCR beta chains appeared HLA-restricted, with HLA associations seemingly driven largely by CMV exposure. Some IMGT-functional V segments, including TRBV6-2 and TRBV6-3, could not be told apart with the 87-base-pair reads, so those segments were excluded. When HLA alleles, especially DR and DQ, strongly co-occurred, attributing TCR associations to individual alleles was difficult. In a later genetic analysis, fewer N-insertions in productive TCRs were reported among donors in an Asian-associated ancestry cluster than the roughly 640-donor mean. The classifier was reported to diagnose cytomegalovirus status with high specificity and sensitivity in both the original and validation cohorts. Broadly in line with IMGT annotations, most TCR beta V segments showed up in productive rearrangements about 87% or about 30% of the time in an earlier analysis of several hundred of the donors. A later analysis associated about 18,000 TCR beta sequences with specific HLA alleles at a false discovery rate of 0.05. Only TCR beta chains were sequenced in this cohort, and the absence of alpha or paired-chain data limited detectable features. In the study, around 150 TCR beta chains were listed as associated with cytomegalovirus. While some public TCRs were present in many individuals, most TCR sequences turned up only very rarely across donors. The authors suggested that the approach could potentially be extended to other disease states and immunological phenotypes. Three of the identified cytomegalovirus-associated TCR beta chains were confirmed in vitro to be specific for cytomegalovirus antigens. A group of highly shared sequence variants was considered likely to be a technical artifact of the sequencing pipeline. Linkage disequilibrium might explain the correlated functional status among segregating V segments, but an unknown experimental factor could not be excluded. HLA typing was unavailable for some donors at each locus, so association tests used only the typed subset. The presence/absence analyses assumed that sequencing depth was roughly uniform across donors, and that assumption may not be true. A further reported finding was that TCR beta sequences accurately predicted the HLA-A and HLA-B alleles for most subjects in the first cohort. A later analysis reported that several top co-occurrence clusters appeared linked to parvovirus B19, influenza, CMV and Epstein-Barr virus. Compared with equally common non-associated chains, HLA-associated TCR beta chains in a later analysis were more clonally expanded and had lower generation probabilities. CMV serostatus was the only immune exposure information available for the cohort. In a later analysis, TCR association rates were found to vary across HLA loci, with the most associated TCRs seen for DRB1 alleles and the fewest for HLA-C alleles. The earlier analysis of some 560 of the donors excluded seventeen rarely observed V segments, including chromosome 9 orphons, because counts were too low.

Here the chain combines TRBV7-7 and TRBJ2-2; TRBD2 lines up with 10 middle nucleotides. Sequenced: PBMCs. The receptor comes from a woman aged 55-69 years in good health and CMV-seropositive. Read as DNA, the sequence is TGTGCCAGCAGCTTAGCCTTGACTAGCGGGCGCACCGGGGAGCTGTTTTTT. This sequence encodes CASSLALTSGRTGELFF.